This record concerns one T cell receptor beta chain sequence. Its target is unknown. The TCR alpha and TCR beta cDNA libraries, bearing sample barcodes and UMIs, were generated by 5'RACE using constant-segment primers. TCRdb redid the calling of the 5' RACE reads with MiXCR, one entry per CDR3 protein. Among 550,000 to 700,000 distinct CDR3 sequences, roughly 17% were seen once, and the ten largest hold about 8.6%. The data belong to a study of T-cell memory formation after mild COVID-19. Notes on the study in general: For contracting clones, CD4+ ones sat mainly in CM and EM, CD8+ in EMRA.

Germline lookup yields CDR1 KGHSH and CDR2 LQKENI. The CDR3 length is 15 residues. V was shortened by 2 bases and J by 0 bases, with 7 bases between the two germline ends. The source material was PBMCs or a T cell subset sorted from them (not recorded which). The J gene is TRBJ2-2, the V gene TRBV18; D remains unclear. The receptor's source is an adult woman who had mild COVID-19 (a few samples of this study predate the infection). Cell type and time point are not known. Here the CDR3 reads CASSPGPANTGELFF. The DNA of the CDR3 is TGTGCCAGCTCACCAGGCCCCGCGAACACCGGGGAGCTGTTTTTT. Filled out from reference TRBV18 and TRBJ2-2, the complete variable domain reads NAGVMQNPRHLVRRRGQEARLRCSPMKGHSHVYWYRQLPEEGLKFMVYLQKENIIDESGMPKERFSAEFPKEGPSILRIQQVVRGDSAAYFCASSPGPANTGELFFGEGSRLTVL.